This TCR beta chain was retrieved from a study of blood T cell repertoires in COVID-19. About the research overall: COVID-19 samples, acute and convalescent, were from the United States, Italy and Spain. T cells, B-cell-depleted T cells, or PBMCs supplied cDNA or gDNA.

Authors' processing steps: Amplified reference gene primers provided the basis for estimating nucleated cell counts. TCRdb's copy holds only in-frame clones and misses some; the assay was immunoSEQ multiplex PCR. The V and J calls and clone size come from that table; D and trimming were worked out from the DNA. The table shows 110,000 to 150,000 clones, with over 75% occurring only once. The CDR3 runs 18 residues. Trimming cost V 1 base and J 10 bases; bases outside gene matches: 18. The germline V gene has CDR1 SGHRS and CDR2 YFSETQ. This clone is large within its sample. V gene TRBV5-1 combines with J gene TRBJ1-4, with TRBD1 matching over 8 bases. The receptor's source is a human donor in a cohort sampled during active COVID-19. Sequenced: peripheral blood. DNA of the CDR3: TGCGCCAGCAGCTTGTGGTCGGACAGGGATTTTAGGACGAGAAAACTGTTTTTT. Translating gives CASSLWSDRDFRTRKLFF.